This record looks at one T cell receptor (beta chain) sequence and its context. No antigen is known for it. Some clones are missing from TCRdb's copy, which holds only in-frame ones; the method was immunoSEQ multiplex PCR. This sample has approximately 84,000 clones, with around 89% found just once. The entry originates in a study of T cell responses to AZD1222 COVID-19 vaccine. Study observations and caveats: Recipients of two AZD1222 doses showed rising Spike-specific TCR breadth and depth. AZD1222 recipients seropositive at baseline numbered only six. Dominant CD4 TCR responses targeted spike regions 160-218 and 743-854. Mostly white British, mostly female donors; authors suggested clonal diversity may be underestimated.

This TCR was sampled from an adult who received the AZD1222 COVID-19 vaccine. The material sequenced was peripheral blood, taken 28 days after the second AZD1222 dose.

The CDR3 loop reads CASSQGPVSTDTQYF. DNA of the CDR3: TGTGCCAGTTCACAGGGCCCAGTTAGCACAGATACGCAGTATTTT. This chain uses TRBV19 with TRBJ2-3; possibly TRBD1 for D (6 bases). Between the trimmed V and J ends, which lost 8 bases and 0 bases, there was a span of 15 bases. Germline values: CDR1 LNHDA, CDR2 SQIVND (reference sequence). The CDR3 loop spans 15 amino acids.